The 29 T cell receptor beta chains below all came from one sample that was sequenced in a study of T cells in Graves' hyperthyroidism and ophthalmopathy. Regions amplified from RNA transcripts were the TCR beta CDR3 regions. The study used the HTBI primer set for a first-round RT-PCR of the TCR CDR3. TCRdb reprocessed the multiplex PCR reads via MiXCR and lists one record per CDR3 protein. The sample holds about 560,000 distinct CDR3 sequences; about half are singletons and the top ten take about 7.9%. Sequencing was done on a sample of peripheral blood or thyroid tissue (not recorded which). These receptors originate from a woman aged 18-30 years with Graves' hyperthyroidism.

A note on this clonotype: A much larger clonotype is one base distant, so this may be a read error. This chain connects TRBV6-1 to TRBJ2-7; D remains unclear. Between the trimmed V and J ends, which lost 6 bases and 5 bases, there was a span of 8 bases. In germline, CDR1 is MNHNS, CDR2 SASEGT. CDR3 length equals 11 residues. DNA of the CDR3: TGTGCCAGCAGGCAAGCTGACGAGCAGTACTTC. Translated: CASRQADEQYF.

This clonotype occurred a few times. Its ends do not fully match the called genes, so a read error is possible. This chain links TRBV7-9 with TRBJ2-5, with TRBD2 matching over 11 bases. The CDR3 has 16 amino acids. Germline CDR1 reads SEHNR; CDR2 reads FQNEAQ (reference sequence). Here the CDR3 DNA reads TGCGCCAGCAGCCAAAACGGACTAGCGGGCAGGGAGACCCAGTACTTC. Its protein is CASSQNGLAGRETQYF.

The V call is TRBV7-2, the J call TRBJ2-7; 11 bases fit TRBD2. Germline V gene sequence: CDR1 SGHTA, CDR2 FQGNSA. This CDR3 spans 15 amino acids. J was trimmed by 7 bases and V by 6 bases; bases with no gene match: 11. The CDR3 reads CASRTTSGMVGEQYF. The CDR3 bases are TGTGCCAGCAGAACGACTAGCGGGATGGTCGGGGAGCAGTACTTC.

The V call is TRBV9, the J call TRBJ1-1; maybe TRBD1 (6 bases). Germline V gives CDR1 SGDLS, CDR2 YYNGEE. Trimming stripped 4 bases from V and 2 bases from J, with 12 bases between. The CDR3 runs to 14 residues. This CDR3 is CASSPQGRNTEAFF. In DNA, the CDR3 is TGTGCCAGCAGCCCTCAGGGGCGAAACACTGAAGCTTTCTTT.

A few counts support this clonotype. Relative to the germline gene, one junction end is altered; a read error may explain this. This chain connects TRBV2 to TRBJ1-2; weak D call: TRBD1 (5 bases). The length of the CDR3 is 14 residues. Germline V lookup: CDR1 SNHLY, CDR2 FYNNEI. The CDR3 sequence is CASSQGVGGYGYTF. Written as DNA, the CDR3 is TGCGCCAGCAGCCAAGGGGTGGGGGGCTATGGCTACACCTTC.

The chain recombines TRBV2 with TRBJ1-5; D is ambiguous. The CDR3 length is 15 residues. Germline CDR1 reads SNHLY; CDR2 reads FYNNEI. V was clipped by 6 bases and J by 3 bases, with 15 bases between them. CDR3 nucleotides: TGTGCCAGCAGCGTCGGGAGGACGTTCAATCAGCCCCAGCATTTT. Translated, it gives CASSVGRTFNQPQHF. Full variable domain (remainder filled in from reference TRBV2 and TRBJ1-5): EPEVTQTPSHQVTQMGQEVILRCVPISNHLYFYWYRQILGQKVEFLVSFYNNEISEKSEIFDDQFSVERPDGSNFTLKIRSTKLEDSAMYFCASSVGRTFNQPQHFGDGTRLSIL.

The chain is built from TRBV25-1 and TRBJ2-5, with no clear D. This CDR3 has 14 amino acids. The V gene's germline CDR1 is MGHDK and CDR2 SYGVNS. Trimming stripped 6 bases from V and 1 base from J, with 12 bases between. CDR3 sequence: CASSVALSQETQYF. CDR3 DNA sequence: TGTGCCAGCAGCGTTGCACTATCCCAAGAGACCCAGTACTTC. Full variable domain (outside the CDR3, taken from reference TRBV25-1 and TRBJ2-5): EADIYQTPRYLVIGTGKKITLECSQTMGHDKMYWYQQDPGMELHLIHYSYGVNSTEKGDLSSESTVSRIRTEHFPLTLESARPSHTSQYLCASSVALSQETQYFGPGTRLLVL.

The rearrangement uses TRBV25-1 and TRBJ1-3; D is uncertain. Trimming left V 8 bases short and J 0 bases short, with 17 bases between. The length of the CDR3 is 16 residues. The germline CDR1 and CDR2 sequences are MGHDK and SYGVNS. The CDR3 DNA reads TGTGCCAGCTCACCCGGACCGCCTAACTCTGGAAACACCATATATTTT. Protein product: CASSPGPPNSGNTIYF.

The chain is built from TRBV7-1 and TRBJ2-5; tentatively, D is TRBD2 (6 bases). Being an ORF, TRBV7-1 has a function that is uncertain. The CDR3 sequence is 14 residues long. Trimming stripped 1 base from V and 3 bases from J, with 9 bases between. CDR3 residues: CASSSGEVEETQYF. Written as DNA, the CDR3 is TGTGCCAGCAGCTCAGGGGAGGTCGAAGAGACCCAGTACTTC.

V gene TRBV25-1 combines with J gene TRBJ1-2, with D perhaps matching TRBD1 (6 bases). CDR1 MGHDK and CDR2 SYGVNS come from the germline V gene. Trimming shortened V by 8 bases and J by 8 bases, and 18 bases separated the two germline ends. The CDR3 is made up of 13 amino acids. The CDR3 loop reads CASRIQGLGGYTF. CDR3 nucleotides: TGTGCCAGCCGTATACAGGGATTGGGCGGCTACACCTTC.

The gene calls are TRBV5-1 and TRBJ2-5; no clear D. Trimming left V 5 bases short and J 1 base short, with 9 bases between. The CDR3 spans 13 residues. From germline, CDR1 is SGHRS and CDR2 YFSETQ. The CDR3 spells CASRGPPQETQYF. The CDR3, as DNA: TGCGCCAGCAGAGGCCCTCCCCAAGAGACCCAGTACTTC.

The rearrangement uses TRBV25-1 and TRBJ1-5, with D perhaps matching TRBD1 (6 bases). This CDR3 contains 15 residues. In germline, CDR1 is MGHDK, CDR2 SYGVNS. Trimming left V 2 bases short and J 3 bases short, with 11 bases between. The CDR3 DNA follows: TGTGCCAGCAGTGAACTAGGACAGATCAATCAGCCCCAGCATTTT. It yields the protein CASSELGQINQPQHF. The full variable domain, completed using reference TRBV25-1 and TRBJ1-5, is EADIYQTPRYLVIGTGKKITLECSQTMGHDKMYWYQQDPGMELHLIHYSYGVNSTEKGDLSSESTVSRIRTEHFPLTLESARPSHTSQYLCASSELGQINQPQHFGDGTRLSIL.

The CDR3 DNA reads as TGTGCCAGCAGCCCCTCGGTCGGGAGAAGCGAGACCCAGTACTTC. Its translation is CASSPSVGRSETQYF. The rearrangement joins TRBV14 to TRBJ2-5, with D perhaps TRBD2 (6 bases). The CDR3 extends over 15 amino acids. Deletions cut 4 bases from V and 5 bases from J, with 17 bases between. Germline V gene data show CDR1 as SGHDN and CDR2 as FVKESK.

This chain joins TRBV7-9 and TRBJ1-2, with a tentative D call TRBD1 (6 bases). Looked up from germline, CDR1 is SEHNR and CDR2 is FQNEAQ (reference sequence). Trimming stripped 4 bases from V and 8 bases from J, with 14 bases between. The length of the CDR3 is 13 residues. CDR3 amino acids: CASSSGTTAGYTF. In DNA, the CDR3 is TGTGCCAGCAGCTCCGGGACAACGGCAGGCTACACCTTC.

This clonotype was seen only a few times. The chain employs TRBV20-1 and TRBJ1-5, with no clear D. The CDR3 spans 13 residues. Per the germline V gene, CDR1 is DFQATT and CDR2 is SNEGSKA (reference sequence). With 6 bases removed from V and 3 bases from J, the gap between germline ends came to 12 bases. CDR3 nucleotides: TGCAGTGCCCCGGACGGCCTCAATCAGCCCCAGCATTTT. Amino acids: CSAPDGLNQPQHF.

This clonotype was seen a single time. The rearrangement links TRBV7-3 to TRBJ2-5; 7 bases are a match to TRBD1. Per germline, CDR1 SGHTA and CDR2 FQGTGA. V dropped 2 bases and J dropped 5; count of bases not matched to a gene: 8. This CDR3 has 15 amino acids. The CDR3 protein is CASSLGQGVSETQYF. The CDR3 DNA reads as TGTGCCAGCAGCTTAGGCCAGGGGGTATCGGAGACCCAGTACTTC.

This clonotype was recorded at least ten times. The chain links TRBV24-1 to TRBJ2-5; D is perhaps TRBD1 or TRBD2 (6 bases each). The CDR3 covers 16 residues. The V end was cut by 4 bases, the J end by 2 bases, with 16 bases between. In germline, CDR1 is KGHDR, CDR2 SFDVKD. This CDR3 is CATSDSRGTLQETQYF. In DNA form, the CDR3 reads TGTGCCACCAGTGACTCACGGGGGACACTTCAAGAGACCCAGTACTTC.

The V and J genes are TRBV25-1 and TRBJ1-2; TRBD1 agrees at 8 bases. With V trimmed by 5 bases and J by 6 bases, 11 bases remained unmatched. CDR1 is MGHDK, CDR2 SYGVNS, per germline. This CDR3 is 15 amino acids long. The DNA of the CDR3 is TGTGCCAGCAGTTACGACGGACAGGGTGGTAATGGCTACACCTTC. Translating gives CASSYDGQGGNGYTF.

This sequence joins TRBV29-1 and TRBJ1-2; 7 bases map to TRBD1. Per germline, CDR1 SQVTM and CDR2 ANQGSEA. The CDR3 has 14 residues. Trimming removed 6 bases from V and 6 bases from J; junction bases left unmatched: 13. The CDR3 DNA reads TGCAGCGTGGACAGGCCCGAGACAGGGCATGGCTACACCTTC. It yields the protein CSVDRPETGHGYTF.

This clonotype was counted many times. The V gene is TRBV15, the J gene TRBJ1-3, with D unresolved. V lost 0 bases to trimming and J lost 6 bases, with 6 bases between them. This CDR3 comprises 13 residues. Per the germline V gene, CDR1 is LNHNV and CDR2 is YYDKDF (reference sequence). The CDR3 loop reads CATSRDRPNTIYF. The CDR3, as DNA: TGTGCCACCAGCAGAGATCGGCCAAACACCATATATTTT.

This chain's CDR3 is CASSLVGTVATNEKLFF. The CDR3 bases are TGTGCCAGCAGCTTGGTAGGGACAGTCGCAACTAATGAAAAACTGTTTTTT. J is TRBJ1-4 and V is TRBV7-3; 7 bases match TRBD1. V lost 3 bases, J lost 0 bases, and 7 bases stayed unmatched. Germline V gives CDR1 SGHTA, CDR2 FQGTGA. There are 17 residues in the CDR3.

The J gene is TRBJ1-5, the V gene TRBV7-9; 8 nucleotides agree with TRBD1. Germline assignment: CDR1 SEHNR and CDR2 FQNEAQ (reference sequence). CDR3 size: 17 residues. J gave up 1 base and V 3 bases, and 8 bases lay outside the gene matches. The DNA for the CDR3 is TGTGCCAGCAGCTTGGGCCGACAGGGGCTCAGCAATCAGCCCCAGCATTTT. Protein product: CASSLGRQGLSNQPQHF.

This clonotype has more than one count but fewer than ten. The CDR3 sequence: CASSSLVGKGHAFTGELFF. CDR3 nucleotides: TGTGCCAGCAGCTCCTTGGTCGGGAAAGGGCACGCGTTCACCGGGGAGCTGTTTTTT. The chain employs TRBV7-9 and TRBJ2-2; D possibly corresponds to TRBD2 (5 bases). Between the trimmed V and J ends, which lost 4 bases and 4 bases, there was a span of 25 bases. Germline V CDR1 and CDR2: SEHNR, FQNEAQ (reference sequence). This CDR3 is 19 amino acids long.

Comments on this clonotype: This clone may be a read error of a much larger clone one base away. CDR3 bases: TGCAGCGTCGACGGACTAGCGGGACAGGAGACCCAGTACTTC. Translated, it gives CSVDGLAGQETQYF. The J gene is TRBJ2-5, the V gene TRBV29-1; TRBD2 aligns across 12 bases. Germline assignment: CDR1 SQVTM and CDR2 ANQGSEA. V dropped 6 bases and J dropped 5; count of bases not matched to a gene: 7. This CDR3 is 14 amino acids long.

This clonotype was seen many times. The chain combines TRBV29-1 with TRBJ2-7, with TRBD1 identical over 7 bases. The CDR3 extends over 13 amino acids. CDR1 and CDR2 (germline): SQVTM, ANQGSEA. With V trimmed by 6 bases and J by 3 bases, 8 bases remained unmatched. The CDR3 is CSVADRDRYEQYF. The CDR3 DNA is TGCAGCGTGGCCGACAGGGACCGCTACGAGCAGTACTTC.

The chain joins TRBV24-1 to TRBJ1-1; D might be TRBD1 (5 bases). With 6 bases removed from V and 1 base from J, the gap between germline ends came to 8 bases. The germline V gene has CDR1 KGHDR and CDR2 SFDVKD. The CDR3 consists of 13 residues. The CDR3 spells CATSQQGNTEAFF. DNA for the CDR3: TGTGCCACCAGTCAGCAGGGGAACACTGAAGCTTTCTTT.

A single count supports this clonotype. Compared with germline, one end of the junction differs, possibly owing to a read error. This chain joins TRBV2 and TRBJ2-5, with no clear D. Germline V gene data show CDR1 as SNHLY and CDR2 as FYNNEI. CDR3 size: 9 residues. CDR3 DNA: TGTGCCAGCAGAGAGTCCCGGGACTTC. Protein sequence: CASRESRDF.

The chain recombines TRBV2 with TRBJ1-4; 7 bases agree with TRBD1. CDR1 is SNHLY, CDR2 FYNNEI, per germline. The CDR3 is 15 residues long. The junction had 12 bases not matched to a gene; V was cut back by 6 bases and J by 8 bases. As DNA, the CDR3 is TGTGCCAGCAGCCTTCGACAGGGTTTAGGAGAAAAACTGTTTTTT. Protein: CASSLRQGLGEKLFF.

The rearrangement links TRBV7-3 to TRBJ2-5; 13 bases are shared with TRBD2. Germline loops: CDR1 SGHTA, CDR2 FQGTGA. V dropped 4 bases and J dropped 3; count of bases not matched to a gene: 2. The CDR3 runs to 15 residues. CDR3 residues: CASSWTSGSEETQYF. CDR3 bases: TGTGCCAGCAGCTGGACTAGCGGGAGCGAAGAGACCCAGTACTTC.